This T cell receptor beta chain stems from a study of T cells in Graves' hyperthyroidism and ophthalmopathy. Points from the study as a whole: Most clonotypes expanded in the thyroid (above 0.001) were also present in blood.

Duration under 3 months, a NOSPECS grade of at least 4, and a Clinical Activity Score of at least 3 characterized the ophthalmopathy patients. Exclusions: uncontrolled infection, other autoimmune disease, pregnancy, lactation. There were TCR beta CDR3 regions amplified from RNA transcripts. The TCR CDR3 was amplified in a first-round RT-PCR using the HTBI primer set. Each CDR3 protein is one row after TCRdb ran MiXCR on the multiplex PCR reads. The data contain under 550,000 distinct CDR3 sequences, just under 20% of them singletons. Germline CDR1 and CDR2: DFQATT and SNEGSKA (reference sequence). CDR3 length: 13 amino acids. With 6 bases clipped from V and 8 bases from J, the junction kept 7 bases outside the gene matches. About this clonotype itself: Its antigen is as yet unknown.

The rearrangement joins TRBV20-1 to TRBJ2-4; 10 positions agree with TRBD1. This TCR was sampled from a man aged 40-50 years with Graves' ophthalmopathy. Sample: blood. The CDR3 DNA sequence: TGCAGTGCCCCCGGGACAGGGGAATACATTCAGTACTTC. Its protein is CSAPGTGEYIQYF.